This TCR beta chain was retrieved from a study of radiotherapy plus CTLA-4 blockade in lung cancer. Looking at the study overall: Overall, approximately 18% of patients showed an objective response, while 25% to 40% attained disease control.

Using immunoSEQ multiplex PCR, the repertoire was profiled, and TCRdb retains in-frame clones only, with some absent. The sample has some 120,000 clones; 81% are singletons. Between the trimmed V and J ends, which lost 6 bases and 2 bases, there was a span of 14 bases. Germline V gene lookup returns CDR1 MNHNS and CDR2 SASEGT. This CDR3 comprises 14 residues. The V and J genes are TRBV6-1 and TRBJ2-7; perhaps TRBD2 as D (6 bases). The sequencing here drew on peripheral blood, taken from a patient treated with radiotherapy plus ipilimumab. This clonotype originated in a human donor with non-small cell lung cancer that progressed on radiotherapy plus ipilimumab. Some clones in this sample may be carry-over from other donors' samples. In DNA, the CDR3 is TGTGCCAGCAGCCCCGGGACTCAAGCCTACGAGCAGTACTTC. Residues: CASSPGTQAYEQYF.